The text below deals with one TCR beta chain. Its antigen target is currently unknown. Base qualities are not provided; no much larger clone lies one nucleotide away. The CDR3 goes from the cysteine to the phenylalanine over 18 residues. CDR3 DNA is the only sequence kept; it has 54 bases, read in frame from the first base. Based on the germline V gene, the CDR1 and CDR2 sequences are LGHNA and YSLEER. Unmatched junction bases come to 12, with V trimmed by 0 bases and J by 5 bases. The source of the sample is a study of blood T cell repertoires in COVID-19 (TCRdb year 2020). As for the study more broadly: Samples from collaborators originated in the United States, Italy and Spain and spanned both the acute and convalescent phases of COVID-19. The prospective study material was composed of cDNA or gDNA derived from T cells, B-cell-depleted T cells, or PBMCs. The dataset comprised deeply sampled blood TCRbeta repertoires from subjects exposed to, actively infected with, or recovered from COVID-19. The repertoires were made available in a free public database intended to serve as a resource for research on the immune response to SARS-CoV-2. The samples were drawn from the first 160 participants of the ongoing ImmuneRACE study and from 1,254 subjects provided by 6 global collaborators. Sample metadata almost always included a de-identified subject ID, COVID-19 status, age in years and sex. Where HLA class I and class II types were available, the types were taken from metadata supplied by the sample provider, not from assay-based typing.

Paper-wide results and their limitations: How much clinical and demographic metadata was included differed by source and by participant, and the metadata was provided uncurated.

Each collaborating institution followed its own protocols to collect whole blood in K2EDTA tubes. For TCRbeta analysis, collaborator samples were shipped as frozen whole blood, as isolated PBMCs, or as DNA extracted from either sample type. The immunoSEQ Assay, a bias-controlled multiplex PCR, was used to amplify TCRbeta CDR3 regions from genomic DNA. As for the authors' bioinformatics: The number of nucleated cells in each sample was estimated by amplification of reference gene primers within the assay. To quantify the absolute abundance of each unique TCRbeta CDR3 rearrangement, sequence reads were collapsed and filtered. For each sample, productive Simpson clonality was calculated as the square root of Simpson's diversity index over productive rearrangements. TCRdb holds this immuneACCESS table with in-frame rearrangements only. Some clones are missing; in checked studies, unresolved V genes explain under half, and the rest has no known cause. The V and J calls and the clone size are those of that table, but D and trimming were determined from the DNA. This sample holds about 240,000 clones; around 86% were observed only once. The top ten constitute approximately 7.2% of the sample.

The rearranged chain carries TRBV4-3 and TRBJ2-3, with TRBD1 identical over 9 junction bases. The specimen was peripheral blood. This sequence was found in a woman between 65 and 79 years old with active or convalescent COVID-19. The DNA sequence is TGCGCCAGCAGCCAAGAGAAGGGGACAGGGCTTGGTATAGATACGCAGTATTTT. It specifies CASSQEKGTGLGIDTQYF.